The 14 T cell receptor beta chains listed next were all sequenced from one sample in a study of T cells and Merkel cell carcinoma outcomes (dated by TCRdb to 2020 to 2022). Libraries came from the immunoSEQ multiplex PCR assay. TCRdb's version of the immuneACCESS table is confined to in-frame rearrangements and falls short of the full clone set. An unresolved V gene accounts for under half of the shortfall where checked; the remainder is of unknown origin. For this sample the table gives some 21,000 clones, of which about 80% were detected only once. The ten most abundant clones make up 3.1% of the sample. Sequenced input: tumor tissue from Merkel cell carcinoma. The receptors originated from a human donor with Merkel cell carcinoma.

The rearrangement uses TRBV5-1 and TRBJ1-5; D possibly corresponds to TRBD1 (5 bases). CDR1 SGHRS and CDR2 YFSETQ come from the germline V gene. The CDR3 spans 15 residues. V was cut by 4 bases and J by 5 bases, with 16 bases left in between. CDR3 DNA: TGCGCCAGCAGCCAAAATTGGGGGTTTGATCAGCCCCAGCATTTT. This translates into CASSQNWGFDQPQHF.

V is TRBV10-3 and J is TRBJ2-1; 7 nucleotides agree with TRBD2. With 3 bases clipped from V and 5 bases from J, the junction kept 22 bases outside the gene matches. Germline CDR1 and CDR2: ENHRY and SYGVKD. The CDR3 contains 20 residues. The DNA of the CDR3 is TGTGCCATCAGTGACCGGACCTTCCCAAAGGAGCGGGGTAAGCACAATGAGCAGTTCTTC. Translating gives CAISDRTFPKERGKHNEQFF.

The chain is built from TRBV6-5 and TRBJ2-6; no reliable D call. This CDR3 spans 14 amino acids. Trimming shortened V by 10 bases and J by 2 bases, and 12 bases separated the two germline ends. The germline V gene has CDR1 MNHEY and CDR2 SVGAGI. CDR3 DNA sequence: TGTGCCACCGAGCTACGGACTGGGGCCAACGTCCTGACTTTC. Protein sequence: CATELRTGANVLTF.

This chain connects TRBV2 to TRBJ1-5; TRBD1 agrees at 7 bases. Germline values: CDR1 SNHLY, CDR2 FYNNEI. Losses at the gene ends were 5 bases for V and 1 base for J; bases not matched to a gene: 5. The CDR3 contains 15 residues. In DNA, the CDR3 is TGTGCCAGCAGTAAGCCAGGGGGAAGCAATCAGCCCCAGCATTTT. Translation gives CASSKPGGSNQPQHF.

The chain combines TRBV5-1 with TRBJ2-2; D tentatively fits TRBD1 or TRBD2 (6 bases each). The V and J ends lost 4 bases and 6 bases respectively, with 10 bases between them. Germline CDR1 reads SGHRS; CDR2 reads YFSETQ. The CDR3 runs to 13 residues. The CDR3 loop reads CASSRRGAGELFF. Written as DNA, the CDR3 is TGCGCCAGCAGCAGGAGGGGGGCCGGGGAGCTGTTTTTT.

This clone ranks as medium-sized. The genes are TRBV27 and TRBJ1-5; unclear D gene. Germline CDR1 and CDR2: MNHEY and SMNVEV (reference sequence). With 0 bases removed from V and 7 bases from J, the gap between germline ends came to 7 bases. The CDR3 totals 13 residues. CDR3 sequence: CASSLSVRQPQHF. Here the CDR3 DNA reads TGTGCCAGCAGTTTATCAGTGCGACAGCCCCAGCATTTT.

The V and J genes are TRBV7-6 and TRBJ2-2; 7 bases are a match to TRBD2. CDR1 is SGHVS, CDR2 FNYEAQ, per germline. The V gene end was trimmed by 5 bases and the J gene end by 4 bases; junction bases not matched to a gene: 13. CDR3 length equals 17 residues. This CDR3 reads CASSPAGLQDRTGELFF. The CDR3 DNA reads TGTGCCAGCAGCCCGGCGGGACTACAGGATCGCACCGGGGAGCTGTTTTTT. The complete variable domain, with remaining parts taken from reference TRBV7-6 and TRBJ2-2, reads GAGVSQSPRYKVTKRGQDVALRCDPISGHVSLYWYRQALGQGPEFLTYFNYEAQQDKSGLPNDRFSAERPEGSISTLTIQRTEQRDSAMYRCASSPAGLQDRTGELFFGEGSRLTVL.

This clone was counted a single time. The CDR3 nucleotides are TGCGCCAGTTCGGGACGGACTTTTGGGGGCACAGATACGCAGTATTTT. This translates into CASSGRTFGGTDTQYF. J is TRBJ2-3 and V is TRBV10-2; D is tentatively TRBD1 or TRBD2 (5 bases each). The CDR3 contains 16 residues. The V gene's germline CDR1 is WSHSY and CDR2 SAAADI. V gave up 9 bases and J gave up 1 base, with 20 bases separating them.

The V and J genes are TRBV5-1 and TRBJ2-3; 10 bases are shared with TRBD1. CDR3 size: 17 residues. V lost 7 bases, J lost 2 bases, and 13 bases stayed unmatched. From germline, CDR1 is SGHRS and CDR2 YFSETQ. The CDR3: CASFNARTGGNTDTQYF. The CDR3 bases are TGCGCCAGCTTCAATGCCAGGACAGGGGGTAACACAGATACGCAGTATTTT.

The CDR3: CASSPSGQGIYEQYF. The CDR3 nucleotides are TGTGCCAGCTCACCAAGCGGACAGGGGATTTACGAGCAGTACTTC. The V call is TRBV18, the J call TRBJ2-7; 9 bases map to TRBD1. The V and J ends lost 2 bases and 4 bases, in that order; junction bases with no gene match: 6. The CDR3 spans 15 residues. Germline CDR1 is KGHSH and CDR2 is LQKENI.

In its sample, this clone was seen once. The chain recombines TRBV15 with TRBJ2-3; 8 positions match TRBD2. Germline values: CDR1 LNHNV, CDR2 YYDKDF (reference sequence). The CDR3 is 17 residues long. J gave up 2 bases and V 0 bases, and 7 bases lay outside the gene matches. The CDR3 sequence: CATSRDRLAQSTDTQYF. The CDR3 region has the DNA TGTGCCACCAGCAGAGATCGACTAGCGCAATCCACAGATACGCAGTATTTT.

This clone was counted a single time. The V call is TRBV6-5, the J call TRBJ2-2; D unresolved. The CDR3 runs to 13 residues. V shed 2 bases and J shed 4 bases, with 5 bases lying between them. Germline-derived CDR1 and CDR2 are MNHEY and SVGAGI. The CDR3 protein is CASSYRPTGELFF. DNA for the CDR3: TGTGCCAGCAGTTACAGGCCCACCGGGGAGCTGTTTTTT.

V gene TRBV2 combines with J gene TRBJ1-1; D ambiguous. CDR1 is SNHLY and CDR2 is FYNNEI in the germline V gene. CDR3 size: 16 residues. V was pared by 5 bases and J by 2 bases, with 18 bases between. CDR3 DNA: TGTGCCAGCAGTCCGAACGTGGCAGCCAGTAACACTGAAGCTTTCTTT. Protein product: CASSPNVAASNTEAFF.

This clone was recorded only once. This chain uses TRBV5-1 with TRBJ1-2, with TRBD1 as a possible D gene (5 bases). Trimming pared 4 bases from V and 3 bases from J, leaving 16 bases between. The CDR3 sequence is 15 residues long. Germline CDR1 and CDR2: SGHRS and YFSETQ. The CDR3 nucleotides read TGCGCCAGCAGCCCTACGGTACGAGGGGACTATGGCTACACCTTC. Its translation is CASSPTVRGDYGYTF. Complete variable domain (other parts from reference TRBV5-1 and TRBJ1-2): KAGVTQTPRYLIKTRGQQVTLSCSPISGHRSVSWYQQTPGQGLQFLFEYFSETQRNKGNFPGRFSGRQFSNSRSEMNVSTLELGDSALYLCASSPTVRGDYGYTFGSGTRLTVV.